Each of the 9 T cell receptor beta chains below was sequenced from the same sample in a study of blood T cell repertoires in COVID-19. The protocol was immunoSEQ multiplex PCR, while the TCRdb copy is restricted to in-frame clones and leaves out a portion. Found here are 200,000 to 250,000 clones, around 88% of them singletons; the top ten hold under 15%. Sequencing was done on a sample of PBMCs or T cells enriched from blood (not recorded which). These receptors came from a woman in her 50s with acute COVID-19.

The rearrangement joins TRBV4-1 to TRBJ2-7, with no clear D. CDR3 length: 14 residues. Trimming cost V 1 base and J 3 bases, with 10 bases left between them. CDR1 and CDR2 (germline): MGHRA, YSYEKL. The CDR3 DNA reads as TGCGCCAGCAGCCAAGGGCCCCGTTACTACGAGCAGTACTTC. Amino acid sequence: CASSQGPRYYEQYF.

The chain has TRBV27 and TRBJ1-1; TRBD1 might be the D (6 bases). Germline V gene data show CDR1 as MNHEY and CDR2 as SMNVEV (reference sequence). This CDR3 spans 12 amino acids. V was cut by 6 bases and J by 10 bases, with 15 bases left in between. For the CDR3, the DNA is TGTGCCAGCAGCCAAACAGGGAACCGAGCTTTCTTT. Translation: CASSQTGNRAFF.

This clone was found a few times. The rearrangement links TRBV3-1 (or the pseudogene TRBV3-2) to TRBJ1-1, with D unresolved. Between the trimmed V and J ends, which lost 4 bases and 4 bases, there was a span of 7 bases. The CDR3 is 12 amino acids. Germline CDR1 is LGHDT and CDR2 is YNNKEL (reference sequence). In nucleotides, the CDR3 is TGTGCCAGCAGCCGCCTCGGCACTGAAGCTTTCTTT. As protein: CASSRLGTEAFF.

The table lists this clone with a few counts. J is TRBJ1-6 and V is TRBV5-1, with 7 bases matching TRBD1. Germline V gene lookup returns CDR1 SGHRS and CDR2 YFSETQ. This CDR3 is 14 amino acids long. The J segment lost 9 bases and the V segment lost 6 bases, leaving 9 bases of the junction unmatched. This CDR3 reads CASTGGTVASPLHF. The CDR3 nucleotides are TGCGCCAGCACAGGGGGGACAGTAGCTTCACCCCTCCACTTT.

The chain couples TRBV15 to TRBJ1-4; 8 nucleotides line up with TRBD1. In germline, CDR1 is LNHNV, CDR2 YYDKDF (reference sequence). The CDR3 extends over 15 amino acids. V was pared by 2 bases and J by 3 bases, with 2 bases of the junction left unmatched. CDR3 coding DNA: TGTGCCACCAGCAGAACAGGGGGGGCTAATGAAAAACTGTTTTTT. It encodes CATSRTGGANEKLFF.

The V and J genes are TRBV4-1 and TRBJ1-2; the D is unclear. The germline gives CDR1 MGHRA, CDR2 YSYEKL. The CDR3 length is 16 residues. V shed 4 bases and J shed 1 base, with 16 bases lying between them. CDR3 in DNA: TGCGCCAGCAGCCCGAGTCCGACAAGCTTTAACTATGGCTACACCTTC. Its protein product is CASSPSPTSFNYGYTF.

The V and J genes are TRBV12-3 or TRBV12-4 and TRBJ2-2; 7 bases agree with TRBD1. With 3 bases clipped from V and 6 bases from J, the junction kept 1 base outside the gene matches. The CDR3 totals 13 residues. The CDR3 reads CASSFTGAGELFF. The CDR3 DNA follows: TGTGCCAGCAGTTTTACAGGGGCCGGGGAGCTGTTTTTT.

This clone showed up just once. This chain joins TRBV6-5 and TRBJ1-2; 10 positions match TRBD1. Germline V lookup: CDR1 MNHEY, CDR2 SVGAGI. The V and J ends lost 2 bases and 3 bases, in that order; junction bases with no gene match: 3. CDR3 length equals 15 residues. CDR3 loop: CASSYGTGAYYGYTF. CDR3 in DNA: TGTGCCAGCAGTTACGGGACAGGGGCGTACTATGGCTACACCTTC.

The chain couples TRBV7-2 to TRBJ2-7, with 10 bases identical to TRBD1. The CDR3 runs to 15 residues. Trimming took 1 base from V and 1 from J; bases not matched to a gene: 1. Germline values: CDR1 SGHTA, CDR2 FQGNSA. CDR3 sequence reads: CASSLEGQGSYEQYF. CDR3 sequence (DNA): TGTGCCAGCAGCTTAGAGGGACAGGGGTCCTACGAGCAGTACTTC. Drawing the rest from reference TRBV7-2 and TRBJ2-7, the complete variable domain is GAGVSQSPSNKVTEKGKDVELRCDPISGHTALYWYRQSLGQGLEFLIYFQGNSAPDKSGLPSDRFSAERTGGSVSTLTIQRTQQEDSAVYLCASSLEGQGSYEQYFGPGTRLTVT.